The source of this T cell receptor beta chain is a study of T-cell memory formation after mild COVID-19. On this clonotype itself: Its antigen is unknown.

TCRdb processed the 5' RACE reads anew with MiXCR; each CDR3 protein has one entry. The profile shows about 150,000 distinct CDR3 sequences, 13% to 15% of them singletons. J gave up 3 bases and V 5 bases, and 9 bases lay outside the gene matches. CDR3 size: 16 residues. Germline CDR1 is SEHNR and CDR2 is FQNEAQ (reference sequence). Findings and caveats of the study: There was no confirmation that second-wave clones peaking on day 37 were SARS-CoV-2 specific. Clones which contracted sat mainly in CM and EM if CD4+, and in EMRA if CD8+. Whereas later expanders leaned CD4+, clones contracting day 15 to 85 showed a balanced CD4/CD8 makeup. Some responding clones appeared in pre-infection memory, suggesting cross-reactive memory joined.

The material sequenced was PBMCs or a T cell subset sorted from them (not recorded which). This receptor was obtained from an adult woman who had mild COVID-19 (a few samples of this study predate the infection). Cell type and time point are not known. The chain recombines TRBV7-9 with TRBJ2-3, with 9 bases that match TRBD2. CDR3: CASSPPGTSITDTQYF. The CDR3, as DNA: TGTGCCAGCAGCCCCCCCGGGACTAGCATTACAGATACGCAGTATTTT. Based on the CDR3 plus reference TRBV7-9 and TRBJ2-3, the full variable domain is DTGVSQNPRHKITKRGQNVTFRCDPISEHNRLYWYRQTLGQGPEFLTYFQNEAQLEKSRLLSDRFSAERPKGSFSTLEIQRTEQGDSAMYLCASSPPGTSITDTQYFGPGTRLTVL.